This record covers a single T cell receptor (beta chain). This clonotype has a count of ten or more. What this receptor recognizes is not known. It has no much larger one-base neighbor in the sample; base qualities were not kept. The data were obtained in a study of early T cells in non-severe SARS-CoV-2 infection (dated by TCRdb to 2020 to 2023). Regarding the complete study: TCR sequencing used bulk RNA from unsorted whole blood, so alpha and beta chains could not be paired.

Set within a cohort of healthcare workers in London, UK, this nested case-control study involved weekly PCR testing of nasopharyngeal swabs along with blood sampling. Healthcare workers were enrolled in the week of the UK lockdown, from 23 to 31 March 2020, and were followed every week for up to about 15 weeks. Points the paper makes about the study in general: Matching against VDJdb was skewed toward anti-spike CD8 responses, likely underestimated virus-specific expansions, and missed private and CD4 specificities.

From a lookup of the germline V gene, CDR1 and CDR2 are SGHAT and FQNNGV. Between the V and J ends, shortened by 4 bases and 0 bases respectively, the junction contains 16 bases. The CDR3 goes from the cysteine to the phenylalanine over 17 residues. Only the CDR3 region is kept as DNA, spanning 51 bases read in frame from base 1. Libraries were prepared through 5' RACE. The sequencing machine was a NextSeq 500. In the TCR library protocol, unique molecular identifiers were attached to individual cDNA molecules to correct for PCR bias and sequencing error. Sequencing covered both TCR alpha and beta chains, and within each sample the abundances of alpha and beta sequences were tightly co-correlated. The authors' analysis ran thus. Decombinator V4 was used to annotate TCR sequences for V gene, J gene and CDR3. TCRs were defined as expanded if a significant change between any two time points was detected under a Poisson model with p below 0.0001. TCR abundances were normalised to the total number of TCRs sequenced per sample and were expressed as counts per million. TRAV1-2 paired with TRAJ12, TRAJ20 or TRAJ33 defined MAIT TCRs, while TRAV10 paired with TRAJ18 defined iNKT TCRs. VDJdb, accessed on 1 November 2021, was searched for TCRs annotated for CMV, EBV and SARS-CoV-2, and TCRs annotated for more than one antigen were excluded. TCRdb itself trimmed the public reads at Q25 with fastp, ran MiXCR and retained productive beta chains. When rows share a CDR3 protein, they turn into one entry using the most common DNA and genes. Here the V and J calls rest on TCRdb's processing, not on the authors' analysis. Present in this sample are around 40,000 distinct CDR3 sequences, over 5% of which were seen just once. Of the sample, under 7.5% is held by the ten largest clones.

The specimen was whole blood. This receptor was identified in an adult who was a healthcare worker with PCR-confirmed SARS-CoV-2 infection or an uninfected control (not recorded which). The chain employs TRBV11-2 and TRBJ2-1; the D segment could be TRBD2, given 6 matching bases. The nucleotides are TGTGCCAGCAGCTCGATACTAGCACCGAGCTCCTACAATGAGCAGTTCTTC. This is translated as CASSSILAPSSYNEQFF.